Sequencing of this T cell receptor beta chain was carried out in a study of OX40 agonist ivuxolimab in advanced cancers. Findings and limits, study-wide: At doses 0.1 to 3.0 mg/kg, CD4+ and CD8+ clones expanded.

It was autoimmune disease history or systemic immunosuppression that excluded patients. The repertoire was sequenced with immunoSEQ multiplex PCR; TCRdb's copy has only in-frame clones and lacks some. The profile shows 50,000 to 60,000 clones, around 87% of them singletons. As concerns this clone: The antigen is unknown.

V lost 6 bases and J lost 7, with 31 bases in between. In germline, CDR1 is LNHDA, CDR2 SQIVND (reference sequence). The CDR3 is 18 amino acids. The chain couples TRBV19 to TRBJ2-7; maybe TRBD2 (5 bases). Sequencing was performed on CD4+ or CD8+ T cells sorted from blood, taken in a trial of the OX40 agonist ivuxolimab. This clonotype was obtained from an adult with an advanced solid tumor such as melanoma, head and neck, liver or kidney cancer. CDR3 protein: CASSPKMSARWEYGEQYF. The CDR3 bases are TGTGCCAGTAGCCCGAAAATGAGTGCTAGGTGGGAGTACGGGGAGCAGTACTTC.